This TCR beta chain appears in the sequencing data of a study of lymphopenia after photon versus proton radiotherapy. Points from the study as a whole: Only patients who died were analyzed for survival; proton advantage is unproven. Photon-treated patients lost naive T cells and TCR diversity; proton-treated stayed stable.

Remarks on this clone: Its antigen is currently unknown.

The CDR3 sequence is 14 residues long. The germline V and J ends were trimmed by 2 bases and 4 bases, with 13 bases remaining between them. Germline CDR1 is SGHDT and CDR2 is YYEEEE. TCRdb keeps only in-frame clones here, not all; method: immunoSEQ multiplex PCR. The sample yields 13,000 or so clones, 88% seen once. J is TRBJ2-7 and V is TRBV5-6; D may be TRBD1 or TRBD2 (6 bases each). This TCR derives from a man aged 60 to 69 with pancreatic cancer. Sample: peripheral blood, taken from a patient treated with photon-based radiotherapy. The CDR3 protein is CASSFWGAPYEQYF. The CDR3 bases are TGTGCCAGCAGCTTCTGGGGGGCGCCTTACGAGCAGTACTTC. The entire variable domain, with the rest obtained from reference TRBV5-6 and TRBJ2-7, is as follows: DAGVTQSPTHLIKTRGQQVTLRCSPKSGHDTVSWYQQALGQGPQFIFQYYEEEERQRGNFPDRFSGHQFPNYSSELNVNALLLGDSALYLCASSFWGAPYEQYFGPGTRLTVT.